The 19 T cell receptor beta chains in this list originate from one sample, sequenced in a study of T-cell reconstitution after alpha-beta-depleted transplantation in children. It was with unique molecular identifiers that the TCRbeta library was prepared. TCRdb reprocessed the PCR reads via MiXCR and lists one record per CDR3 protein. The data hold 780,000 or so distinct CDR3 sequences, with around 15% observed a single time. The sequenced sample was PBMCs, mostly from graft donor cells, obtained 360 days after TCRalphabeta/CD19-depleted stem cell transplant. These receptors came from a male patient aged 10-17 years who had a stem cell transplant for acute lymphoblastic leukemia, so the T cells may come from the graft donor.

The genes are TRBV5-1 and TRBJ2-5, with 7 positions matching TRBD1. V was clipped by 3 bases and J by 5 bases; unmatched bases: 10. The CDR3 runs to 15 residues. Germline CDR1 reads SGHRS; CDR2 reads YFSETQ. This chain's CDR3 is CASSWRTGSRETQYF. The CDR3 nucleotides read TGCGCCAGCAGCTGGAGGACAGGTAGCCGGGAGACCCAGTACTTC.

The gene calls are TRBV13 and TRBJ2-7; D not certain. Germline V gives CDR1 PRHDT, CDR2 FYEKMQ (reference sequence). The CDR3 is 10 residues long. The V gene lost 11 bases and the J gene lost 1 base, with 6 bases spanning the gap. The CDR3 DNA reads as TGTGCCCGGTGGTCCTACGAGCAGTACTTC. Protein sequence: CARWSYEQYF.

This clonotype has a handful of counts. This chain joins TRBV24-1 and TRBJ2-2; unclear D gene. The CDR3 is 13 amino acids. CDR1 and CDR2 (germline): KGHDR, SFDVKD. V was trimmed by 3 bases and J by 6 bases, leaving 7 bases between them. This CDR3 is CATSDVTSGELFF. The CDR3 DNA reads as TGTGCCACCAGTGATGTAACTTCCGGGGAGCTGTTTTTT.

In its sample, this clonotype was seen a few times. The genes are TRBV7-3 and TRBJ2-5; 8 bases align to TRBD2. Germline V gives CDR1 SGHTA, CDR2 FQGTGA. After removal of 0 bases from V and 3 bases from J, the junction contained 6 bases not matched to a gene. The CDR3 has 16 residues. Written as DNA, the CDR3 is TGTGCCAGCAGCTTAACTCTAGCGGGCATAGAAGAGACCCAGTACTTC. This codes for CASSLTLAGIEETQYF.

A few counts support this clonotype. The chain has TRBV14 and TRBJ2-5; D remains unclear. CDR1 and CDR2 (germline): SGHDN, FVKESK. The V end lost 2 bases, the J end lost 2 bases, and 6 bases lay between the germline ends. The CDR3 is 13 residues long. The CDR3 DNA is TGTGCCAGCAGCCAACGGGTTCAAGAGACCCAGTACTTC. This codes for CASSQRVQETQYF.

This clonotype was recorded a few times. V and J are TRBV5-1 and TRBJ1-6; 9 positions match TRBD1. CDR3 length: 16 residues. With V trimmed by 7 bases and J by 6 bases, 11 bases remained unmatched. Germline-derived CDR1 and CDR2 are SGHRS and YFSETQ. CDR3 nucleotide sequence: TGCGCCAGCTCGCCGCGGACAGGGGAAACTAATTCACCCCTCCACTTT. Residues: CASSPRTGETNSPLHF.

The chain recombines TRBV5-5 with TRBJ2-4, with a possible D match to TRBD1 (7 bases). The CDR3 length is 16 residues. Germline CDR1 and CDR2: SGHKS and YYEKEE (reference sequence). The V gene lost 1 base and the J gene lost 1 base, with 12 bases spanning the gap. CDR3 nucleotides: TGTGCCAGCAGCTTGCCGCAGGGGGGTGCCAAAAACATTCAGTACTTC. Translation gives CASSLPQGGAKNIQYF.

V and J are TRBV18 and TRBJ2-7, with 9 bases aligning to TRBD1. Looked up from germline, CDR1 is KGHSH and CDR2 is LQKENI. CDR3 length equals 16 residues. J lost 5 bases, V lost 2 bases, and 10 bases had no gene match. The CDR3 spells CASSPLPGQGLNEQYF. The CDR3 nucleotides read TGTGCCAGCTCACCATTGCCGGGACAGGGTCTCAACGAGCAGTACTTC.

The chain couples TRBV11-3 to TRBJ2-7; 8 nucleotides match TRBD2. With V trimmed by 8 bases and J by 3 bases, 9 bases remained unmatched. This CDR3 spans 14 amino acids. Germline V gene data show CDR1 as SGHNT and CDR2 as YENEEA. Here the CDR3 reads CASSTSGPDYEQYF. DNA for the CDR3: TGTGCCAGCTCTACTAGCGGACCCGACTACGAGCAGTACTTC.

The chain employs TRBV9 and TRBJ2-1; 10 bases match TRBD2. Germline assignment: CDR1 SGDLS and CDR2 YYNGEE. After removal of 0 bases from V and 6 bases from J, the junction contained 6 bases not matched to a gene. The CDR3 runs 16 residues. The CDR3 DNA is TGTGCCAGCAGCGTAGAGTCTAGCGGGAGTTTCAATGAGCAGTTCTTC. Protein sequence: CASSVESSGSFNEQFF.

This clonotype was counted only a few times. The V gene is TRBV5-1, the J gene TRBJ2-5; D is possibly TRBD2 (5 bases). The CDR3 is 17 residues long. Deletions cut 4 bases from V and 5 bases from J, with 24 bases between. Germline lookup yields CDR1 SGHRS and CDR2 YFSETQ. The CDR3 nucleotides are TGCGCCAGCAGCCCCGGAATAATCGGGGTCTCAAAGGAGACCCAGTACTTC. This gives the protein CASSPGIIGVSKETQYF.

This clonotype has more than one count but fewer than ten. V and J are TRBV21-1 and TRBJ2-7; the table's TRBD1 call for D was not verified on the DNA. TRBV21-1 is assigned pseudogene status. This CDR3 is 17 amino acids long. The CDR3: CARSPRKNRYFSYEQYF. The CDR3 DNA reads TGTGCCAGAAGCCCCCGGAAAAATCGCTACTTTTCCTACGAGCAGTACTTC.

This clonotype has a count of ten or more. The chain recombines TRBV12-3 or TRBV12-4 with TRBJ2-7; 8 bases fit TRBD1. The CDR3 loop spans 16 amino acids. V lost 2 bases, J lost 4 bases, and 10 bases stayed unmatched. CDR3 nucleotides: TGTGCCAGCAGTTTATGGGGGACAGGCTCGGGTTACGAGCAGTACTTC. Its protein is CASSLWGTGSGYEQYF.

This clonotype was found a few times. The chain combines TRBV7-3 with TRBJ2-7, with D perhaps matching TRBD1 or TRBD2 (5 bases each). V was clipped by 2 bases and J by 7 bases, with 9 bases between them. Per the germline V gene, CDR1 is SGHTA and CDR2 is FQGTGA. CDR3 size: 12 residues. The CDR3 DNA sequence: TGTGCCAGCAGCTTACTGTGGGGGGAGCAGTACTTC. Its translation: CASSLLWGEQYF.

The chain recombines TRBV4-1 with TRBJ2-6, with D perhaps matching TRBD2 (5 bases). V lost 1 base and J 1 base, leaving 26 bases between the germline ends. Per the germline V gene, CDR1 is MGHRA and CDR2 is YSYEKL. This CDR3 is 22 amino acids long. The CDR3, as DNA: TGCGCCAGCAGCCAAGCGATCGTAAATCCGGGTCCGGGAAAGTCTGGGGCCAACGTCCTGACTTTC. Translation: CASSQAIVNPGPGKSGANVLTF.

The chain has TRBV20-1 and TRBJ1-5; 11 nucleotides match TRBD1. The J segment lost 2 bases and the V segment lost 6 bases, leaving 9 bases of the junction unmatched. The CDR3 sequence is 16 residues long. Germline CDR1 reads DFQATT; CDR2 reads SNEGSKA (reference sequence). This CDR3 is CSAPRTGGFGNQPQHF. CDR3 sequence (DNA): TGCAGTGCACCTAGGACAGGGGGCTTTGGCAATCAGCCCCAGCATTTT.

A few counts support this clonotype. This chain links TRBV4-1 with TRBJ2-1, with D maybe TRBD2 (5 bases). Germline CDR1 and CDR2: MGHRA and YSYEKL. The length of the CDR3 is 19 residues. The V and J ends lost 3 bases and 6 bases respectively, with 27 bases between them. For the CDR3, the DNA is TGCGCCAGCAGCCAGGTTAGAGGACTGGCCCTCCCTGGAGGCAATGAGCAGTTCTTC. It codes for CASSQVRGLALPGGNEQFF.

The J gene is TRBJ1-4, the V gene TRBV4-2; TRBD1 matches at 7 bases. V lost 0 bases, J lost 4 bases, and 8 bases stayed unmatched. CDR1 LGHNA and CDR2 YNFKEQ come from the germline V gene. The CDR3 covers 17 residues. The CDR3 loop is CASSQERQGGHNEKLFF. Written as DNA, the CDR3 is TGTGCCAGCAGCCAAGAGAGGCAAGGGGGCCATAATGAAAAACTGTTTTTT.

A few counts support this clonotype. The chain couples TRBV15 to TRBJ2-7; TRBD2 might be the D (5 bases). This CDR3 contains 22 residues. Trimming stripped 0 bases from V and 0 bases from J, with 30 bases between. CDR1 LNHNV and CDR2 YYDKDF come from the germline V gene (reference sequence). CDR3 bases: TGTGCCACCAGCAGAGATCACCCACGTGAGGGCTTTCCGGCGGTCTACTCCTACGAGCAGTACTTC. Protein sequence: CATSRDHPREGFPAVYSYEQYF.